This T cell receptor (beta chain) was sequenced in a study of blood T cell repertoires in COVID-19. As for the study in general: Some COVID-19 samples were acute and others convalescent; all came from the United States, Italy and Spain. T cells, B-cell-depleted T cells, or PBMCs provided the cDNA or gDNA that served as material.

How the authors handled the data: The authors estimated nucleated cell counts from reference gene primer amplification. Profiled with immunoSEQ multiplex PCR; TCRdb holds only in-frame clones, not every one. That table is the source of V, J and clone size, and D and trimming were worked out from the DNA. Of roughly 150,000 clones listed, 65% to 85% were seen once; the top ten hold approximately 15%. Losses at the gene ends were 0 bases for V and 6 bases for J; bases not matched to a gene: 3. The length of the CDR3 is 15 residues. Per germline, CDR1 MDHEN and CDR2 SYDVKM. The rearrangement uses TRBV28 and TRBJ1-4, with 8 nucleotides matching TRBD1. This TCR derives from a woman of 80 years or more with acute or convalescent COVID-19. Sequencing was done on a sample of peripheral blood. CDR3 nucleotide sequence: TGTGCCAGCAGTTTATGGACAGGGGTGGATGAAAAACTGTTTTTT. It translates to CASSLWTGVDEKLFF.